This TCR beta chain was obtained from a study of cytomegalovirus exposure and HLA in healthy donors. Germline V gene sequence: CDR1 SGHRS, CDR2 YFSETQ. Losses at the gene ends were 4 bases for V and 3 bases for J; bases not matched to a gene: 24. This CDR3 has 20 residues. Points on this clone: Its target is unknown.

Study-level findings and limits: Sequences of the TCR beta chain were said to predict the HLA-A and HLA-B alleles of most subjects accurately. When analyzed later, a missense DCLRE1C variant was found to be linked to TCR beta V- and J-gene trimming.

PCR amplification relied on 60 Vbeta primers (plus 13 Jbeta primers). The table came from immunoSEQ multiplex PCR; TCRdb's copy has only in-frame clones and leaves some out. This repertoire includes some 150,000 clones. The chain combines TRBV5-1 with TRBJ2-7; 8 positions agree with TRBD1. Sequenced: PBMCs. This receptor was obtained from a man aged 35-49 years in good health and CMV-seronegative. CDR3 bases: TGCGCCAGCAGCATCAGAGCCGGGACAGGCGAACCCGGGGGATACTACGAGCAGTACTTC. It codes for CASSIRAGTGEPGGYYEQYF.